The sequence of this TCR beta chain was determined in a study of CD8+CD57+ T cells in acquired aplastic anemia. Turning to the study itself: The mean DNA yield obtained from sorted CD4+ and CD8+ cells came to 3.2 ug. Roughly 10.8 million reads were obtained on average for healthy donor CD4+ cells. Study conclusions and caveats: No significant patient-versus-control difference appeared in CD8+ Simpson's diversity. The study identified about 30 CD8+ CDR3 sequences shared by patients and controls.

TCR beta VDJ combinations and CDR3 sequences were profiled from genomic DNA. One entry per CDR3 protein results from TCRdb running MiXCR on the reads. The data show fewer than 70,000 distinct CDR3 sequences, roughly half seen once. There are many counts of this clonotype. Its antigen remains unidentified. CDR3 length equals 14 residues. Trimming pared 3 bases from V and 4 bases from J, leaving 12 bases between. Germline V gene lookup returns CDR1 MNHNS and CDR2 SASEGT. Sequencing was done on a sample of sorted CD4+, CD8+, or CD8+CD57+ T cells (not recorded which) from PBMCs. This sequence was found in a human donor in good health, serving as a control. The chain couples TRBV6-1 to TRBJ1-2; D possibly corresponds to TRBD1 (6 bases). The chain's CDR3 is CASSERGALYGYTF. In DNA, the CDR3 is TGTGCCAGCAGTGAGAGGGGGGCTCTCTATGGCTACACCTTC.